The 29 T cell receptor beta chains below come from one sample, sequenced in a study of blood T cell repertoires in COVID-19. Assay used: immunoSEQ multiplex PCR; TCRdb lists only in-frame clones, some missing. The data hold hundreds of thousands of clones, with under 90% observed a single time. Sequencing input: PBMCs or T cells enriched from blood (not recorded which). These receptors all stem from a woman between 40 and 50 years old who had been exposed to COVID-19.

This chain joins TRBV19 and TRBJ1-1, with D uncertain. The CDR3 has 13 residues. Germline values: CDR1 LNHDA, CDR2 SQIVND (reference sequence). V was cut by 3 bases and J by 3 bases, with 8 bases left in between. The CDR3 nucleotides are TGTGCCAGTAGTATTTTCGGGGACACTGAAGCTTTCTTT. Translating gives CASSIFGDTEAFF.

This clone appeared once. The V call is TRBV3-1 (or the pseudogene TRBV3-2), the J call TRBJ2-3; D may be TRBD1 (5 bases). The CDR3 has 15 residues. Germline lookup yields CDR1 LGHDT and CDR2 YNNKEL (reference sequence). V lost 0 bases and J lost 2, with 9 bases in between. The CDR3 spells CASSQEVRDTDTQYF. CDR3 coding DNA: TGTGCCAGCAGCCAAGAGGTCAGGGACACAGATACGCAGTATTTT.

The chain is built from TRBV5-1 and TRBJ2-5; 13 bases map to TRBD2. The germline V gene encodes CDR1 SGHRS and CDR2 YFSETQ. The V gene end was trimmed by 0 bases and the J gene end by 4 bases; junction bases not matched to a gene: 9. The CDR3 runs 18 residues. CDR3 in amino acids: CASSLAGLAGKRGETQYF. The CDR3 nucleotides are TGCGCCAGCAGCTTGGCGGGACTAGCGGGGAAGAGGGGAGAGACCCAGTACTTC.

The chain joins TRBV5-1 to TRBJ2-1; 7 nucleotides align to TRBD2. This CDR3 is built from 14 residues. The germline V gene encodes CDR1 SGHRS and CDR2 YFSETQ. The J segment lost 4 bases and the V segment lost 5 bases, leaving 6 bases of the junction unmatched. The CDR3 DNA reads as TGCGCCAGCAGTACCGGACTAGAGTACAATGAGCAGTTCTTC. Residues: CASSTGLEYNEQFF.

The chain carries TRBV6-1 and TRBJ2-1; D might be TRBD1 (7 bases). This CDR3 spans 16 amino acids. Germline CDR1 MNHNS, CDR2 SASEGT. V lost 1 base and J lost 6, with 16 bases in between. The DNA for the CDR3 is TGTGCCAGCAGTGAAGTCCAGGGCAGGGGGGCCAATGAGCAGTTCTTC. It specifies CASSEVQGRGANEQFF.

This chain uses TRBV18 with TRBJ2-4; a weak D match, TRBD2 (5 bases). The CDR3 consists of 14 residues. V lost 3 bases to trimming and J lost 8 bases, with 14 bases between them. Germline V gene sequence: CDR1 KGHSH, CDR2 LQKENI. The CDR3 DNA follows: TGTGCCAGCTCACCTCCGAGCGGATTCGACATTCAGTACTTC. This sequence encodes CASSPPSGFDIQYF. The full variable domain, rest sourced from reference TRBV18 and TRBJ2-4, is NAGVMQNPRHLVRRRGQEARLRCSPMKGHSHVYWYRQLPEEGLKFMVYLQKENIIDESGMPKERFSAEFPKEGPSILRIQQVVRGDSAAYFCASSPPSGFDIQYFGAGTRLSVL.

This clone has only one observation. This chain connects TRBV24-1 to TRBJ2-1; the match to TRBD2 covers 7 bases. The CDR3 runs to 15 residues. V lost 1 base to trimming and J lost 6 bases; unmatched junction nucleotides: 5. Germline V gives CDR1 KGHDR, CDR2 SFDVKD. CDR3 protein: CATSDFAASGNEQFF. CDR3 bases: TGTGCCACCAGTGATTTTGCGGCTAGCGGCAATGAGCAGTTCTTC.

The CDR3 is CAISELQGGGTGELFF. For the CDR3, the DNA is TGTGCCATCAGTGAGTTGCAGGGCGGGGGCACCGGGGAGCTGTTTTTT. This chain links TRBV10-3 with TRBJ2-2; TRBD2 matches 7 bases. J lost 4 bases, V lost 1 base, and 6 bases had no gene match. The CDR3 is 16 residues long. CDR1 ENHRY and CDR2 SYGVKD come from the germline V gene.

This rearrangement joins TRBV7-9 to TRBJ1-2; TRBD1 agrees at 12 bases. The CDR3 is made up of 17 amino acids. From germline, CDR1 is SEHNR and CDR2 FQNEAQ (reference sequence). The V gene end was trimmed by 2 bases and the J gene end by 3 bases; junction bases not matched to a gene: 7. The CDR3 sequence is CASSLLGTGGADYGYTF. In DNA, the CDR3 is TGTGCCAGCAGCTTATTGGGGACAGGGGGCGCGGACTATGGCTACACCTTC.

The CDR3 DNA follows: TGTGCCAGCAGCCAGGAAGAGACCCAGTACTTC. Translation: CASSQEETQYF. The chain uses TRBV7-9 and TRBJ2-5; D unclear. This CDR3 is built from 11 residues. CDR1 is SEHNR, CDR2 FQNEAQ, per germline (reference sequence). V was cut by 5 bases and J by 3 bases, with 4 bases left in between.

The V call is TRBV7-2, the J call TRBJ2-1, with D hard to call. The CDR3 is 13 amino acids. Germline V lookup: CDR1 SGHTA, CDR2 FQGNSA. Between the trimmed V and J ends, which lost 0 bases and 6 bases, there was a span of 6 bases. The DNA of the CDR3 is TGTGCCAGCAGCTTAGCGCCGGGCAATGAGCAGTTCTTC. Translation: CASSLAPGNEQFF. The entire variable domain, with the rest obtained from reference TRBV7-2 and TRBJ2-1, is as follows: GAGVSQSPSNKVTEKGKDVELRCDPISGHTALYWYRQSLGQGLEFLIYFQGNSAPDKSGLPSDRFSAERTGGSVSTLTIQRTQQEDSAVYLCASSLAPGNEQFFGPGTRLTVL.

This sequence joins TRBV5-4 and TRBJ2-3; maybe TRBD1 (6 bases). Per the germline V gene, CDR1 is SGHNT and CDR2 is YYREEE (reference sequence). V lost 0 bases to trimming and J lost 6 bases, with 14 bases between them. This CDR3 spans 15 amino acids. CDR3 sequence: CASSLVGAAVDTQYF. CDR3 DNA sequence: TGTGCCAGCAGCTTGGTGGGGGCGGCGGTGGATACGCAGTATTTT.

The chain links TRBV7-2 to TRBJ1-1; tentatively, D is TRBD1 (5 bases). V was pared by 5 bases and J by 2 bases, with 12 bases between. CDR3 length: 14 amino acids. Germline CDR1 reads SGHTA; CDR2 reads FQGNSA. The CDR3 region has the DNA TGTGCCAGCAGCCCTTCCGGGGGTAACACTGAAGCTTTCTTT. Translating it yields CASSPSGGNTEAFF.

The chain carries TRBV19 and TRBJ2-3; TRBD2 aligns across 10 bases. This CDR3 contains 17 residues. CDR1 and CDR2 (germline): LNHDA, SQIVND (reference sequence). The ends lost 6 bases at V and 8 bases at J; junction bases unmatched: 17. The CDR3 loop is CASRGELAGAIQGTQYF. CDR3 nucleotides: TGTGCCAGTAGGGGGGAGCTAGCGGGGGCCATCCAGGGTACGCAGTATTTT.

This chain links TRBV5-6 with TRBJ1-5; 10 nucleotides agree with TRBD1. The J segment lost 6 bases and the V segment lost 4 bases, leaving 4 bases of the junction unmatched. This CDR3 has 14 residues. Germline CDR1 is SGHDT and CDR2 is YYEEEE. CDR3 sequence (DNA): TGTGCCAGCAGCATGACAGGGGGCTTTCAGCCCCAGCATTTT. It translates to CASSMTGGFQPQHF.

The V and J genes are TRBV19 and TRBJ1-2; possible D gene TRBD1, 5 bases. CDR1 is LNHDA and CDR2 is SQIVND in the germline V gene (reference sequence). The CDR3 totals 11 residues. Trimming shortened V by 8 bases and J by 5 bases, and 9 bases separated the two germline ends. The DNA for the CDR3 is TGTGCCAGTGGACGGGGGTATGGCTACACCTTC. Translated: CASGRGYGYTF.

The chain uses TRBV28 and TRBJ1-6, with 8 bases matching TRBD1. The germline CDR1 and CDR2 sequences are MDHEN and SYDVKM. V lost 11 bases, J lost 14 bases, and 11 bases stayed unmatched. The CDR3 consists of 12 residues. The CDR3 here is CAAQGDEKSLHF. In DNA form, the CDR3 reads TGTGCCGCACAGGGGGATGAAAAATCCCTCCACTTT.

The chain links TRBV4-2 to TRBJ1-1; D unclear. CDR3 size: 16 residues. The germline V gene has CDR1 LGHNA and CDR2 YNFKEQ. With 0 bases removed from V and 1 base from J, the gap between germline ends came to 12 bases. The CDR3 coding sequence is TGTGCCAGCAGCCAAGAAGAGGGCGGAACGAACACTGAAGCTTTCTTT. It translates to CASSQEEGGTNTEAFF.

The chain is built from TRBV7-6 and TRBJ1-1; D remains ambiguous. V dropped 6 bases and J dropped 0 bases, with 14 bases sitting between them. CDR1 SGHVS and CDR2 FNYEAQ come from the germline V gene. CDR3 length: 15 amino acids. The CDR3 bases are TGTGCCAGCAGTCCTGCGTCGCGAATGAACACTGAAGCTTTCTTT. It translates to CASSPASRMNTEAFF. Drawing the rest from reference TRBV7-6 and TRBJ1-1, the complete variable domain is GAGVSQSPRYKVTKRGQDVALRCDPISGHVSLYWYRQALGQGPEFLTYFNYEAQQDKSGLPNDRFSAERPEGSISTLTIQRTEQRDSAMYRCASSPASRMNTEAFFGQGTRLTVV.

This chain links TRBV7-7 with TRBJ2-2, with D maybe TRBD1 (5 bases). CDR3 size: 15 residues. The germline gives CDR1 SSHAT, CDR2 FNYEAQ (reference sequence). V was cut by 5 bases and J by 6 bases, with 16 bases left in between. CDR3 protein: CASSPDIAKAGELFF. CDR3 sequence (DNA): TGTGCCAGCAGCCCGGACATCGCGAAGGCCGGGGAGCTGTTTTTT.

This rearrangement joins TRBV2 to TRBJ1-5, with TRBD1 matching 7 bases. From germline, CDR1 is SNHLY and CDR2 FYNNEI. Trimming at V came to 7 bases and at J to 4 bases, leaving 7 bases not matched to a gene. This CDR3 has 14 residues. CDR3 DNA: TGTGCCAGCACCCGCCGGGACAGAAATCAGCCCCAGCATTTT. This codes for CASTRRDRNQPQHF.

The chain is built from TRBV7-2 and TRBJ1-1; 8 nucleotides match TRBD1. With 1 base clipped from V and 4 bases from J, the junction kept 5 bases outside the gene matches. The germline V gene encodes CDR1 SGHTA and CDR2 FQGNSA. This CDR3 has 15 residues. This CDR3 is CASSLVTGDITEAFF. CDR3 sequence (DNA): TGTGCCAGCAGCTTAGTGACAGGGGATATCACTGAAGCTTTCTTT.

This chain uses TRBV28 with TRBJ1-2, with no clear D. Germline loops: CDR1 MDHEN, CDR2 SYDVKM. Deletions cut 7 bases from V and 0 bases from J, with 21 bases between. The CDR3 has 17 residues. The CDR3 DNA follows: TGTGCCAGCACCCCCCCCTCGGCGCCAGCGGCTAACTATGGCTACACCTTC. It is translated as CASTPPSAPAANYGYTF.

V is TRBV4-2 and J is TRBJ1-1; tentative D call: TRBD1 (6 bases). The CDR3 has 14 amino acids. V lost 0 bases and J lost 4, with 9 bases in between. Germline values: CDR1 LGHNA, CDR2 YNFKEQ. CDR3 bases: TGTGCCAGCAGCCAAGAAGAGGGGGTCACTGAAGCTTTCTTT. This gives the protein CASSQEEGVTEAFF.

V and J are TRBV5-1 and TRBJ1-3, with TRBD1 as a possible D gene (5 bases). This CDR3 region has 14 residues. Deletions cut 5 bases from V and 0 bases from J, with 9 bases between. Germline-derived CDR1 and CDR2 are SGHRS and YFSETQ. The CDR3 here is CASSPGGSGNTIYF. The CDR3 DNA reads as TGCGCCAGCAGTCCCGGGGGCTCTGGAAACACCATATATTTT.

The J gene is TRBJ1-1, the V gene TRBV10-3; D not resolved. This CDR3 spans 12 amino acids. Germline V gene lookup returns CDR1 ENHRY and CDR2 SYGVKD. V lost 10 bases, J lost 1 base, and 10 bases lay in between. The CDR3 protein is CATLDGNTEAFF. In DNA form, the CDR3 reads TGTGCCACCCTAGACGGGAACACTGAAGCTTTCTTT.

Regarding this clone: Because the CDR3's place on the DNA is in doubt, the DNA is left out and the CDR3 is given as listed by TCRdb. The chain uses TRBV21-1 and TRBJ2-2; the table's D gene call, TRBD1, was not cross checked with the DNA. TRBV21-1 is given as a pseudogene. The CDR3 is made up of 17 amino acids, end residues included. CDR3 in amino acids: CASSVWGTGASTGELFF.

V and J are TRBV24-1 and TRBJ1-5, with unresolved D. Per the germline V gene, CDR1 is KGHDR and CDR2 is SFDVKD. The CDR3 runs to 14 residues. The V end was cut by 4 bases, the J end by 0 bases, with 6 bases between. The CDR3 here is CATSEASSNQPQHF. CDR3 DNA sequence: TGTGCCACCAGTGAAGCGAGTAGCAATCAGCCCCAGCATTTT.

J is TRBJ1-2 and V is TRBV19; D perhaps matches TRBD1 (5 bases). Germline-derived CDR1 and CDR2 are LNHDA and SQIVND (reference sequence). This CDR3 is built from 15 residues. V was cut by 6 bases and J by 2 bases, with 16 bases left in between. The CDR3 bases are TGTGCCAGTAGGATAAACAGCGGGGCGAACTATGGCTACACCTTC. Its translation: CASRINSGANYGYTF.